The T cell receptor beta chain described here comes from a study of human T cells and chemical hapten exposure. Across the whole study: Upper-back patch tests with 0.01% DPC were read at 6 days.

With regard to this clonotype: The antigen is not known.

Time point noted: patch test 2, 6 weeks after DPC sensitization. Treatment specified: therapeutic diphenylcyclopropenone sensitization with weekly scalp DPC. Broader study findings: The count of PT1 expanded TCRs correlated positively with patch test score. Alopecia affecting every donor means their immune response may not match healthy people's.

Study processing details: Per-sample TCR counts ranged from about 20,000 to 700,000, median about 98,000. TCRdb re-derived calls from the RACE reads in MiXCR, one entry per CDR3 protein. The V and J calls follow TCRdb's processing rather than the paper's. The repertoire includes over 100,000 distinct CDR3 sequences, roughly a tenth of them detected once, and about 3.4% sits in the top ten. The source was whole blood, collected in connection with sensitization to the hapten diphenylcyclopropenone (DPC). The receptor comes from a woman aged 40 to 55 with alopecia areata. Some clones in this sample may be carry-over from other donors' samples.

The CDR3 sequence is CASRTSGGQETQYF. The CDR3 region has the DNA TGTGCCAGTCGGACTAGCGGGGGTCAAGAGACCCAGTACTTC. The chain is built from TRBV19 and TRBJ2-5; TRBD2 aligns across 13 bases. CDR3 size: 14 residues. The trim removed 8 bases at V and 2 bases at J, leaving 2 bases unmatched. Germline V gene data show CDR1 as LNHDA and CDR2 as SQIVND (reference sequence).